This T cell receptor (beta chain) was obtained from a study of response to subunit inactivated influenza vaccine. There are a few counts of this clonotype. In TCRdb, the RT-PCR reads were re-called with MiXCR into one record per CDR3 protein. The sample lists approximately 480,000 distinct CDR3 sequences, over 9.5% occurring once. This CDR3 comprises 19 residues. Germline loops: CDR1 SGHDN, CDR2 FVKESK. V was pared by 0 bases and J by 2 bases, with 6 bases of the junction left unmatched. Material: PBMCs from blood, obtained roughly 47 days after vaccination. The chain is built from TRBV14 and TRBJ2-6; 11 nucleotides align to TRBD1. This clonotype originated in a man in his fifties or sixties who received an inactivated influenza vaccine. The CDR3 loop reads CASSQDGRTGGPGANVLTF. The CDR3 nucleotides read TGTGCCAGCAGCCAAGATGGAAGGACAGGGGGCCCTGGGGCCAACGTCCTGACTTTC.